Below, one T cell receptor (beta chain) is given with its context. The data derive from a study of blood T cell repertoires in COVID-19. This CDR3 spans 16 amino acids. Trimming at V came to 6 bases and at J to 4 bases, leaving 11 bases not matched to a gene. Germline CDR1 is SGHVS and CDR2 is FQNEAQ. Some clones are missing from TCRdb's copy, which holds only in-frame ones; the method was immunoSEQ multiplex PCR. Altogether hundreds of thousands of clones are present, around nine tenths being singletons, with the ten largest covering around 1.2%. The chain has TRBV7-8 and TRBJ1-3; 8 nucleotides match TRBD1. This sequence originates from a man between 65 and 79 years old with acute or convalescent COVID-19. The specimen sequenced was peripheral blood. In DNA form, the CDR3 reads TGTGCCAGCAGTACAGGGGGTAGAACCATCGGAAACACCATATATTTT. Translating it yields CASSTGGRTIGNTIYF.